Below, 19 T cell receptor beta chains from the same sample are listed, as sequenced in a study of graft-versus-host responses after intestinal transplantation. TCRdb's table, derived via immunoSEQ multiplex PCR, lists solely in-frame clones and lacks some. The table has under 150,000 clones, 85% to 95% seen once; the top ten hold over 0.15%. The antigens these receptors bind are not known. The sequencing used unstimulated CD4+ T cells sorted from spleen or lymph node cells, collected before intestinal transplant. The receptors were sampled from a human donor who received an intestinal transplant.

The count of this clone is one. V is TRBV19 and J is TRBJ1-1; tentatively, D is TRBD1 (5 bases). The CDR3 runs 16 residues. Germline assignment: CDR1 LNHDA and CDR2 SQIVND (reference sequence). The V gene lost 7 bases and the J gene lost 0 bases, with 18 bases spanning the gap. CDR3 in DNA: TGTGCCAGTACTCCCCGGGGCCCTCTAATGAACACTGAAGCTTTCTTT. It yields the protein CASTPRGPLMNTEAFF.

This clone occurred once. The CDR3 DNA sequence: TGTGCCATCAGGTGGGGTCTCACAGATACGCAGTATTTT. Translated, it gives CAIRWGLTDTQYF. This sequence joins TRBV10-3 and TRBJ2-3; D is uncertain. Germline CDR1 and CDR2: ENHRY and SYGVKD. The CDR3 covers 13 residues. Trimming took 6 bases from V and 2 from J, leaving 9 bases between them.

J is TRBJ1-6 and V is TRBV2; D might be TRBD1 (6 bases). From germline, CDR1 is SNHLY and CDR2 FYNNEI. The CDR3 covers 14 residues. V lost 3 bases, J lost 13 bases, and 16 bases lay in between. This CDR3 is CASSEGGLRIPLHF. The DNA for the CDR3 is TGTGCCAGCAGTGAGGGGGGCCTCAGGATCCCCCTCCACTTT. Based on the CDR3 plus reference TRBV2 and TRBJ1-6, the full variable domain is EPEVTQTPSHQVTQMGQEVILRCVPISNHLYFYWYRQILGQKVEFLVSFYNNEISEKSEIFDDQFSVERPDGSNFTLKIRSTKLEDSAMYFCASSEGGLRIPLHFGNGTRLTVT.

V is TRBV6-6 and J is TRBJ1-3, with no clear D. The CDR3 has 15 residues. The germline V gene encodes CDR1 MNHNY and CDR2 SVGAGI (reference sequence). The ends were cut back, 8 bases at V and 8 bases at J, with 22 bases in the middle. In DNA, the CDR3 is TGTGCCAGCCTGGCGGGAGGCAACCCGATAGACACCATATATTTT. Protein: CASLAGGNPIDTIYF.

The chain carries TRBV4-2 and TRBJ1-3; the match to TRBD1 covers 7 bases. V shed 1 base and J 2 bases; nucleotides not matched to a gene: 8. The CDR3 extends over 17 amino acids. CDR1 is LGHNA, CDR2 YNFKEQ, per germline. The DNA for the CDR3 is TGTGCCAGCAGCCAAGTCCGGACAGGCCCCGCTGGAAACACCATATATTTT. This sequence encodes CASSQVRTGPAGNTIYF.

The J gene is TRBJ1-6, the V gene TRBV25-1, with 9 nucleotides matching TRBD1. The CDR3 covers 15 residues. The J segment lost 8 bases and the V segment lost 4 bases, leaving 6 bases of the junction unmatched. CDR1 is MGHDK, CDR2 SYGVNS, per germline. The CDR3 DNA follows: TGTGCCAGCAGTGCCCGGGACAGGGACTATTCACCCCTCCACTTT. Protein product: CASSARDRDYSPLHF.

The chain uses TRBV5-1 and TRBJ2-3; no reliable D call. The CDR3 has 13 amino acids. Per germline, CDR1 SGHRS and CDR2 YFSETQ. V was trimmed by 2 bases and J by 6 bases, leaving 10 bases between them. CDR3 sequence: CASSLAQADTQYF. CDR3 sequence (DNA): TGCGCCAGCAGCTTAGCGCAAGCGGATACGCAGTATTTT.

The V and J genes are TRBV5-1 and TRBJ2-5, with D possibly being TRBD2 (6 bases). This CDR3 is built from 16 residues. Germline V gene lookup returns CDR1 SGHRS and CDR2 YFSETQ. Trimming shortened V by 0 bases and J by 5 bases, and 17 bases separated the two germline ends. The CDR3 DNA sequence: TGCGCCAGCAGCTTGGTCGGGGGAGCCCCATGGGAGACCCAGTACTTC. This translates into CASSLVGGAPWETQYF.

The chain uses TRBV6-5 and TRBJ2-5, with 13 bases matching TRBD2. Germline lookup yields CDR1 MNHEY and CDR2 SVGAGI. The CDR3 has 15 residues. V shed 10 bases and J 4 bases; nucleotides not matched to a gene: 9. CDR3 loop: CATHSGLAGPETQYF. Written as DNA, the CDR3 is TGTGCCACCCACTCGGGACTAGCGGGGCCAGAGACCCAGTACTTC.

The rearrangement uses TRBV23-1 and TRBJ2-1; D possibly corresponds to TRBD2 (6 bases). TRBV23-1 is noted as an ORF with a role that remains uncertain. V lost 7 bases to trimming and J lost 7 bases, with 17 bases between them. The CDR3 covers 14 residues. CDR3: CASTPGSFRNEQFF. As DNA, the CDR3 is TGCGCCAGCACCCCCGGGAGTTTTAGGAATGAGCAGTTCTTC.

The gene calls are TRBV19 and TRBJ1-2, with D maybe TRBD1 (6 bases). V lost 3 bases, J lost 1 base, and 15 bases lay in between. CDR3 length: 16 residues. Germline CDR1 reads LNHDA; CDR2 reads SQIVND (reference sequence). The CDR3 reads CASSMSRTEFNYGYTF. The CDR3 bases are TGTGCCAGTAGTATGTCCCGGACAGAGTTTAACTATGGCTACACCTTC.

The chain employs TRBV9 and TRBJ2-3, with TRBD2 identical over 8 bases. With 4 bases clipped from V and 2 bases from J, the junction kept 18 bases outside the gene matches. This CDR3 has 19 amino acids. From germline, CDR1 is SGDLS and CDR2 YYNGEE. The CDR3 region is CASSPLLGTGLAFTDTQYF. The DNA for the CDR3 is TGTGCCAGCAGCCCTCTCCTAGGGACCGGACTAGCTTTCACAGATACGCAGTATTTT.

This chain joins TRBV4-1 and TRBJ2-1; D tentatively fits TRBD1 or TRBD2 (6 bases each). V lost 5 bases to trimming and J lost 4 bases, with 18 bases between them. This CDR3 has 16 residues. Germline V CDR1 and CDR2: MGHRA, YSYEKL. DNA of the CDR3: TGCGCCAGCAGCTCCTCCCGTGGGGGGCGGTACAATGAGCAGTTCTTC. It yields the protein CASSSSRGGRYNEQFF.

The CDR3 region has the DNA TGTGCCAGCAGTTACTCCGGGACAGGGGGCGATTCACCCCTCCACTTT. It yields the protein CASSYSGTGGDSPLHF. The chain combines TRBV6-5 with TRBJ1-6; 12 nucleotides line up with TRBD1. Germline CDR1 reads MNHEY; CDR2 reads SVGAGI. V lost 0 bases and J lost 8; bases outside the gene matches: 2. This CDR3 region has 16 residues.

This chain uses TRBV6-1 with TRBJ2-6; D gene unclear. The V end lost 3 bases, the J end lost 4 bases, and 10 bases lay between the germline ends. CDR1 is MNHNS, CDR2 SASEGT, per germline. CDR3 length: 15 amino acids. Here the CDR3 reads CASSELMIGANVLTF. The CDR3 bases are TGTGCCAGCAGTGAGTTGATGATAGGGGCCAACGTCCTGACTTTC.

This chain uses TRBV20-1 with TRBJ1-2, with D unresolved. The CDR3 runs 10 residues. Germline V CDR1 and CDR2: DFQATT, SNEGSKA (reference sequence). V shed 5 bases and J shed 5 bases, with 6 bases lying between them. CDR3 sequence (DNA): TGCAGTGCTCGCGGGTATGGCTACACCTTC. Translated: CSARGYGYTF.

The rearrangement uses TRBV11-2 and TRBJ1-3; unclear D gene. Between the trimmed V and J ends, which lost 1 base and 0 bases, there was a span of 4 bases. Germline V gene data show CDR1 as SGHAT and CDR2 as FQNNGV. This CDR3 comprises 14 residues. The CDR3 bases are TGTGCCAGCAGCTTAGTGGCCTCTGGAAACACCATATATTTT. Encoded protein: CASSLVASGNTIYF.

The CDR3 DNA reads TGTGCCAGTACCTCACAGGGTTTACGCTATGGCTACACCTTC. It encodes CASTSQGLRYGYTF. The chain couples TRBV19 to TRBJ1-2; possible D gene TRBD1, 6 bases. Per the germline V gene, CDR1 is LNHDA and CDR2 is SQIVND (reference sequence). The CDR3 has 14 residues. V was pared by 7 bases and J by 4 bases, with 16 bases between.

The rearrangement uses TRBV9 and TRBJ2-3; 7 bases align to TRBD2. The CDR3 is 17 residues long. Trimming took 0 bases from V and 6 from J; bases not matched to a gene: 13. In germline, CDR1 is SGDLS, CDR2 YYNGEE. The CDR3 loop reads CASSVGGRLAVVDTQYF. The CDR3 region has the DNA TGTGCCAGCAGCGTAGGGGGTCGGCTAGCGGTCGTGGATACGCAGTATTTT.